Each of the 2 T cell receptor beta chains below was sequenced from the same sample in a study of yellow fever vaccine responses in identical twins. Each CDR3 protein is one row after TCRdb ran MiXCR on the RT-PCR reads. The repertoire consists of several thousand distinct CDR3 sequences, with 60% to 80% occurring once and the leading ten covering about 2.6%. This material consisted of T cells from blood (PBMCs), unsorted or a sorted subset (not recorded which), taken before or after yellow fever vaccination (not recorded which). All receptors come from a woman under 30 who received the yellow fever vaccine.

J is TRBJ1-1 and V is TRBV10-3; D is ambiguous. V was trimmed by 2 bases and J by 0 bases, leaving 4 bases between them. CDR1 and CDR2 (germline): ENHRY, SYGVKD. The CDR3 contains 13 residues. CDR3 coding DNA: TGTGCCATCAGTGAGGGGGTGAACACTGAAGCTTTCTTT. This gives the protein CAISEGVNTEAFF.

This clonotype was picked up one time. The chain joins TRBV5-1 to TRBJ2-2, with D possibly being TRBD1 (6 bases). Trimming left V 4 bases short and J 6 bases short, with 16 bases between. Germline assignment: CDR1 SGHRS and CDR2 YFSETQ. The CDR3 runs to 15 residues. The DNA for the CDR3 is TGCGCCAGCAGCCCCGGACAGCGAGGGTCCGGGGAGCTGTTTTTT. It yields the protein CASSPGQRGSGELFF.